These T cell receptor beta chains were read from a single sample in a study of blood T cell repertoires in COVID-19. Measured with immunoSEQ multiplex PCR; TCRdb has only the in-frame clones, and not every one. The sample has about 250,000 clones; approximately 83% are singletons. Sequencing was done on a sample of peripheral blood. The receptors were gathered from a man between 45 and 60 years old with active or convalescent COVID-19. CDR3s leave out the opening cysteine and the closing phenylalanine or tryptophan. The order of the fields is J gene, V gene, clone size, CDR3 length, CDR3 protein. Clone size is shown for a subset of rows, as once, few, many or a class of expanded clone.

TRBJ1-2 TRBV2 . 11 ASSEEVNYGYT
TRBJ1-1 TRBV7-2 . 11 ASSVSEHTEAF
TRBJ1-3 TRBV5-6 many 13 ASSLHRGSGNTIY
TRBJ1-1 TRBV7-6 few 13 ASSLYGGSNTEAF
TRBJ2-2 TRBV7-8 . 12 ASSLILNTGELF
TRBJ1-4 TRBV6-1 . 13 ASSEAGGRGEKLF
TRBJ2-3 TRBV6-1 . 13 ASSEFSGGTDTQY
TRBJ1-2 TRBV7-2 . 11 ASSFRGSFGYT
TRBJ2-3 TRBV9 . 14 ASSVEGQSSTDTQY
TRBJ1-5 TRBV27 . 13 ASSLDRGGNQPQH
TRBJ1-1 TRBV5-4 . 14 ASSLSARQGHTEAF
TRBJ2-7 TRBV4-1 . 11 ASSQRTGSEQY
TRBJ1-1 TRBV7-9 . 14 ASSSRTGGANTEAF
TRBJ2-2 TRBV7-2 once 11 ASSQGGYGELF
TRBJ2-1 TRBV18 . 14 ASSPAGTGLYNEQF
TRBJ2-2 TRBV19 . 17 ASSIDGYRGTANTGELF
TRBJ1-2 TRBV5-1 . 14 ASSLVLGGLNYGYT
TRBJ2-1 TRBV4-2 . 13 ASSQPGSSYNEQF
TRBJ1-6 TRBV5-6 . 10 ASSLKGSPLH
TRBJ2-7 TRBV2 once 11 ASSRTGPYEQY
TRBJ1-2 TRBV29-1 . 11 SVEDRRQVGYT
TRBJ2-1 TRBV25-1 . 12 ASSEFGGYNEQF
TRBJ2-2 TRBV7-2 . 14 ASSLGAGGNTGELF
TRBJ1-3 TRBV5-1 . 13 ASSLDSRGGNTIY
TRBJ2-6 TRBV5-5 . 15 ASSLVSASSGANVLT
TRBJ1-5 TRBV7-8 . 15 ASSPFSGTGARQPQH
TRBJ1-2 TRBV5-1 few 12 ASALTGGSYGYT
TRBJ2-2 TRBV5-1 . 13 ASSSVAGGTGELF
TRBJ1-5 TRBV30 few 11 AWSAGWDQPQH
TRBJ2-7 TRBV5-1 few 12 ASSFSGGTYEQY
TRBJ1-1 TRBV19 . 13 ASSGPGQGKTEAF
TRBJ1-2 TRBV19 once 12 ASKPRTPVYGYT
TRBJ2-7 TRBV9 . 11 ASSPGRGNEQY
TRBJ2-1 TRBV3-1/TRBV3-2 few 12 ASSQGQGWNEQF
TRBJ2-3 TRBV4-2 . 15 ASSQESGGTLTDTQY
TRBJ2-3 TRBV19 . 17 ASSIDPSGGLSSTDTQY
TRBJ1-1 TRBV4-2 . 11 ASSQGQNTEAF
TRBJ2-7 TRBV5-6 . 14 ASSTGPGTVSYEQY
TRBJ1-3 TRBV27 . 13 ARVEEGSTGNTIY
TRBJ2-2 TRBV19 . 12 ASSMAMKTGELF
TRBJ1-2 TRBV6-6 . 15 ASSPTPPRGGHYGYT
TRBJ2-7 TRBV28 few 11 ASSLIAQTEQY
TRBJ2-7 TRBV2 . 12 ASRMTGVNYEQY
TRBJ1-5 TRBV6-5 . 11 ASRRHRSQPQH